The clone carrying this T cell receptor beta chain was found once. No antigen is known for it. The sample originates from a study of T cell responses to AZD1222 COVID-19 vaccine. Study overall: Pooled in the analysis were second doses at about 4 or about 12 weeks. The study's findings and limits: Increases in Spike-specific TCR breadth and depth were seen after two AZD1222 doses. Unmutated variant regions are reportedly targeted by nearly half of spike-specific TCRs.

Sequenced by immunoSEQ multiplex PCR; TCRdb stores in-frame clones only, minus some. The table records 100,000 to 120,000 clones, about nine tenths of them present only once. Germline V CDR1 and CDR2: LNHDA, SQIVND (reference sequence). The CDR3 is made up of 16 amino acids. Trimming took 3 bases from V and 0 from J, leaving 14 bases between them. The sample consisted of peripheral blood, taken on day 0 of AZD1222 vaccination. This clonotype was sampled from an adult in good health. This chain uses TRBV19 with TRBJ1-1; tentatively, D is TRBD1 (5 bases). Here the CDR3 reads CASSIFDSSMNTEAFF. CDR3 DNA: TGTGCCAGTAGTATCTTTGACAGCTCTATGAACACTGAAGCTTTCTTT.